This entry features one T cell receptor (beta chain) sequence. Assay used: immunoSEQ multiplex PCR; TCRdb lists only in-frame clones, some missing. The table shows 160,000 or so clones, with roughly 84% occurring only once. CDR1 and CDR2 from the germline V gene are SGHTA and FQGTGA. The CDR3 totals 15 residues. V was cut by 5 bases and J by 3 bases, with 13 bases left in between. Cohort 3 recovery required two negative PCRs, clearance, or symptom resolution. The data originate from a study of blood T cell repertoires in COVID-19. Looking at the study overall: Researchers got acute and convalescent COVID-19 samples from the United States, Italy and Spain. PBMCs, B-cell-depleted T cells, or T cells provided the cDNA or gDNA that made up the material.

This TCR was recovered from a man between 60 and 70 years old who had recovered from COVID-19. Source material: PBMCs or T cells enriched from blood (not recorded which). The chain links TRBV7-3 to TRBJ2-2, with a possible D match to TRBD2 (6 bases). The CDR3: CASSLLALDTGELFF. For the CDR3, the DNA is TGTGCCAGCAGCCTACTAGCTCTGGACACCGGGGAGCTGTTTTTT.